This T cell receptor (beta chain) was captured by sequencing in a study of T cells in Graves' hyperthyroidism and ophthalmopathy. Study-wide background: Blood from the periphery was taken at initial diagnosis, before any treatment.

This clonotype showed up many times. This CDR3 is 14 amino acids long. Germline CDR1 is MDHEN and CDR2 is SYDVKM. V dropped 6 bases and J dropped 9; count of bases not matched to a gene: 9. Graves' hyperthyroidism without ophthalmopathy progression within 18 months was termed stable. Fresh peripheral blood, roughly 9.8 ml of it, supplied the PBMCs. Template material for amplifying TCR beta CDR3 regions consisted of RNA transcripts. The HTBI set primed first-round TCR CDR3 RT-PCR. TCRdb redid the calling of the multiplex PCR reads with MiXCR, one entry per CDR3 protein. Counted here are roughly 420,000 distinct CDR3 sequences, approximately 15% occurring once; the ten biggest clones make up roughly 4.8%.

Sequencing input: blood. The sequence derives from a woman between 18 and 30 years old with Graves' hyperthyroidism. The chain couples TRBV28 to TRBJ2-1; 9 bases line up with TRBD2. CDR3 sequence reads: CASRGAGGPAEQFF. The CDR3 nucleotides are TGTGCCAGCAGGGGGGCGGGAGGGCCCGCTGAGCAGTTCTTC.